A single sample gave rise to the 31 T cell receptor beta chains below, sequenced in a study of T-cell memory formation after mild COVID-19. TCRdb re-derived calls from the 5' RACE reads in MiXCR, one entry per CDR3 protein. The sample holds 450,000 to 650,000 distinct CDR3 sequences, roughly a fifth seen once. The specimen sequenced was PBMCs or a T cell subset sorted from them (not recorded which). The origin of the receptors is an adult woman who had mild COVID-19 (a few samples of this study predate the infection). Cell type and time point are not known.

The V gene is TRBV3-1, the J gene TRBJ1-2, with TRBD1 identical over 8 bases. Germline lookup yields CDR1 LGHDT and CDR2 YNNKEL (reference sequence). The CDR3 totals 17 residues. The trim removed 4 bases at V and 0 bases at J, leaving 10 bases unmatched. In DNA form, the CDR3 reads TGTGCCAGCAGCCCTCGGACAGGGTGGGGATCTAACTATGGCTACACCTTC. This codes for CASSPRTGWGSNYGYTF. Together with reference TRBV3-1 and TRBJ1-2, the CDR3 gives the full variable domain: DTAVSQTPKYLVTQMGNDKSIKCEQNLGHDTMYWYKQDSKKFLKIMFSYNNKELIINETVPNRFSPKSPDKAHLNLHINSLELGDSAVYFCASSPRTGWGSNYGYTFGSGTRLTVV.

The chain has TRBV2 and TRBJ2-1; 7 bases match TRBD2. The CDR3 is 11 amino acids. CDR1 and CDR2 (germline): SNHLY, FYNNEI. With 4 bases clipped from V and 12 bases from J, the junction kept 3 bases outside the gene matches. CDR3 nucleotide sequence: TGTGCCAGCAGTGGGGGGGGAGTGCAGTTCTTC. Its protein is CASSGGGVQFF.

V usage is TRBV25-1 and J usage is TRBJ2-5; D ambiguous. Germline CDR1 is MGHDK and CDR2 is SYGVNS. The CDR3 covers 15 residues. V was cut by 4 bases and J by 5 bases, with 17 bases left in between. CDR3 sequence (DNA): TGTGCCAGCAGTGTAAGAGAGAGTAAGGTGGAGACCCAGTACTTC. Amino acid sequence: CASSVRESKVETQYF.

This clonotype was observed a few times. V gene TRBV30 combines with J gene TRBJ1-2, with a weak D call TRBD1 (5 bases). Germline V lookup: CDR1 GTSNPN, CDR2 SVGIG (reference sequence). V was cut by 6 bases and J by 1 base, with 9 bases left in between. This CDR3 is built from 12 residues. CDR3 sequence (DNA): TGTGCCTGCCGGGGGGTTAACTATGGCTACACCTTC. It is translated as CACRGVNYGYTF.

The chain uses TRBV20-1 and TRBJ1-1; D possibly corresponds to TRBD1 (6 bases). V was pared by 3 bases and J by 4 bases, with 12 bases between. This CDR3 spans 13 amino acids. Germline V gene sequence: CDR1 DFQATT, CDR2 SNEGSKA (reference sequence). In nucleotides, the CDR3 is TGCAGTGCTAGTGCCGGACAGCCCACTGAAGCTTTCTTT. This codes for CSASAGQPTEAFF.

At least ten counts were recorded for this clonotype. This sequence joins TRBV5-1 and TRBJ2-2; the D is unclear. Germline CDR1 reads SGHRS; CDR2 reads YFSETQ. The length of the CDR3 is 12 residues. V shed 0 bases and J shed 7 bases, with 4 bases lying between them. CDR3: CASSLEVGELFF. CDR3 coding DNA: TGCGCCAGCAGCTTGGAGGTCGGGGAGCTGTTTTTT.

The rearrangement uses TRBV20-1 and TRBJ1-5; D not resolved. Germline V gene sequence: CDR1 DFQATT, CDR2 SNEGSKA (reference sequence). Trimming stripped 6 bases from V and 0 bases from J, with 6 bases between. The CDR3 is 12 residues long. CDR3 bases: TGCAGTGCAATTCATAGCAATCAGCCCCAGCATTTT. Its protein product is CSAIHSNQPQHF.

This clonotype was counted a few times. This chain uses TRBV12-3 or TRBV12-4 with TRBJ1-2; D not resolved. V shed 2 bases and J shed 8 bases, with 6 bases lying between them. The CDR3 has 11 amino acids. The CDR3 loop is CASSLSAGYTF. The CDR3 nucleotides are TGTGCCAGCAGTTTATCCGCGGGCTACACCTTC.

The rearrangement uses TRBV7-3 and TRBJ2-5; 9 bases fit TRBD1. The CDR3 spans 16 residues. Germline V gene sequence: CDR1 SGHTA, CDR2 FQGTGA. V shed 1 base, J shed 7 bases, and the junction held 10 bases outside the gene matches. CDR3 nucleotide sequence: TGTGCCAGCAGCTTAAGTCCCGGGACAGGGTTAGGGACCCAGTACTTC. This encodes CASSLSPGTGLGTQYF.

This clonotype was counted only a few times. The gene calls are TRBV9 and TRBJ2-3, with 7 nucleotides matching TRBD1. The germline V gene encodes CDR1 SGDLS and CDR2 YYNGEE. V was pared by 3 bases and J by 11 bases, with 3 bases of the junction left unmatched. CDR3 size: 11 residues. CDR3 in amino acids: CASSATGRQYF. In nucleotides, the CDR3 is TGTGCCAGCAGCGCGACAGGGAGGCAGTATTTT.

The chain links TRBV6-1 to TRBJ1-1; 10 bases line up with TRBD1. The CDR3 is 15 amino acids. From germline, CDR1 is MNHNS and CDR2 SASEGT. The DNA of the CDR3 is TGTACTACCCAGGGGGGACAGGGGAGGAGCACTGAAGCTTTCTTT. Protein sequence: CTTQGGQGRSTEAFF.

This chain links TRBV9 with TRBJ1-6; no clear D. The CDR3 has 13 residues. The germline V gene has CDR1 SGDLS and CDR2 YYNGEE. Trimming took 3 bases from V and 10 from J, leaving 11 bases between them. The CDR3, as DNA: TGTGCCAGCAGCGAGGGAGAGTTGTCACCCCTCCACTTT. Its protein product is CASSEGELSPLHF.

The chain combines TRBV27 with TRBJ2-2; no firm D call. CDR3 length: 14 amino acids. Germline values: CDR1 MNHEY, CDR2 SMNVEV (reference sequence). V lost 9 bases, J lost 0 bases, and 11 bases lay in between. CDR3 nucleotide sequence: TGTGCCAGTACGGACGGATCGAACACCGGGGAGCTGTTTTTT. Translating gives CASTDGSNTGELFF.

CDR3 sequence: CASSLGLAGEDEQYF. As DNA, the CDR3 is TGCGCCAGCAGCTTGGGACTAGCGGGAGAGGACGAGCAGTACTTC. V gene TRBV5-1 combines with J gene TRBJ2-7; 12 bases are a match to TRBD2. Germline V lookup: CDR1 SGHRS, CDR2 YFSETQ. This CDR3 region has 15 residues. V trimming: 0 bases; J trimming: 5 bases; junction bases outside the gene matches: 3. Together with reference TRBV5-1 and TRBJ2-7, the CDR3 gives the full variable domain: KAGVTQTPRYLIKTRGQQVTLSCSPISGHRSVSWYQQTPGQGLQFLFEYFSETQRNKGNFPGRFSGRQFSNSRSEMNVSTLELGDSALYLCASSLGLAGEDEQYFGPGTRLTVT.

V gene TRBV29-1 combines with J gene TRBJ1-1; 8 bases are shared with TRBD1. This CDR3 is built from 15 residues. Germline V lookup: CDR1 SQVTM, CDR2 ANQGSEA. V shed 5 bases and J 1 base; nucleotides not matched to a gene: 9. The CDR3, as DNA: TGCAGCGTTACTGACAGGGGTGGGTGGAACACTGAAGCTTTCTTT. Its protein is CSVTDRGGWNTEAFF.

V is TRBV19 and J is TRBJ2-1, with 7 bases matching TRBD2. V trimming: 10 bases; J trimming: 9 bases; junction bases outside the gene matches: 24. CDR1 is LNHDA, CDR2 SQIVND, per germline (reference sequence). CDR3 size: 17 residues. Written as DNA, the CDR3 is TGTGCCACCAGCCAAGGTCGGGTGCGGGAGCGGATCGGTGAGCAGTTCTTC. Its protein product is CATSQGRVRERIGEQFF.

CDR3 coding DNA: TGTGCCAGCAGCACCACTAGGAAACAAGATGAGCAGTTCTTC. Encoded protein: CASSTTRKQDEQFF. The chain uses TRBV13 and TRBJ2-1; D is possibly TRBD2 (5 bases). Trimming pared 5 bases from V and 8 bases from J, leaving 16 bases between. The CDR3 loop spans 14 amino acids. Germline CDR1 is PRHDT and CDR2 is FYEKMQ (reference sequence). The entire variable domain, with the rest obtained from reference TRBV13 and TRBJ2-1, is as follows: AAGVIQSPRHLIKEKRETATLKCYPIPRHDTVYWYQQGPGQDPQFLISFYEKMQSDKGSIPDRFSAQQFSDYHSELNMSSLELGDSALYFCASSTTRKQDEQFFGPGTRLTVL.

This clonotype turned up a few times. The chain couples TRBV4-3 to TRBJ2-2; D not resolved. The CDR3 extends over 15 amino acids. The V and J ends lost 4 bases and 8 bases respectively, with 17 bases between them. Per germline, CDR1 LGHNA and CDR2 YSLEER. The CDR3 here is CASSPGWTDAGELFF. CDR3 DNA sequence: TGCGCCAGCAGCCCCGGTTGGACCGACGCAGGGGAGCTGTTTTTT.

The chain uses TRBV29-1 and TRBJ2-5; D perhaps matches TRBD2 (5 bases). Per the germline V gene, CDR1 is SQVTM and CDR2 is ANQGSEA. V gave up 4 bases and J gave up 2 bases, with 14 bases separating them. The CDR3 spans 14 residues. The CDR3 sequence: CSVVVGGFQETQYF. CDR3 nucleotides: TGCAGCGTTGTTGTGGGCGGGTTTCAAGAGACCCAGTACTTC.

This clonotype has a count of ten or more. The chain joins TRBV15 to TRBJ2-3, with D unclear. The CDR3 contains 15 residues. V lost 1 base and J 4 bases, leaving 12 bases between the germline ends. Germline V lookup: CDR1 LNHNV, CDR2 YYDKDF (reference sequence). The CDR3 loop reads CATSRVSSRSDTQYF. Written as DNA, the CDR3 is TGTGCCACCAGCAGAGTTAGCAGCCGGTCAGATACGCAGTATTTT.

This clonotype has more than one count but fewer than ten. This rearrangement joins TRBV5-1 to TRBJ2-1; 9 positions agree with TRBD2. V lost 0 bases and J lost 7; bases outside the gene matches: 5. The CDR3 consists of 15 residues. The germline gives CDR1 SGHRS, CDR2 YFSETQ. This chain's CDR3 is CASSLEYSGGNEQFF. The DNA of the CDR3 is TGCGCCAGCAGCTTGGAGTATAGCGGGGGTAATGAGCAGTTCTTC.

The chain carries TRBV7-3 and TRBJ1-1; D is uncertain. This CDR3 spans 13 amino acids. CDR1 and CDR2 from the germline V gene are SGHTA and FQGTGA. Trimming removed 0 bases from V and 8 bases from J, with 10 bases in between. The CDR3 sequence: CASSLTGSPEAFF. The CDR3 DNA reads TGTGCCAGCAGCTTAACGGGCAGCCCCGAAGCTTTCTTT. Looking up the rest from reference TRBV7-3 and TRBJ1-1 gives the full variable domain: GAGVSQTPSNKVTEKGKYVELRCDPISGHTALYWYRQSLGQGPEFLIYFQGTGAADDSGLPNDRFFAVRPEGSVSTLKIQRTERGDSAVYLCASSLTGSPEAFFGQGTRLTVV.

This clonotype was seen a handful of times. This chain's CDR3 is CASSLWGLAGNGELFF. The CDR3 nucleotides read TGTGCCAGCAGCTTATGGGGACTAGCGGGTAACGGGGAGCTGTTTTTT. The J gene is TRBJ2-2, the V gene TRBV7-2; 12 bases map to TRBD2. Losses at the gene ends were 2 bases for V and 7 bases for J; bases not matched to a gene: 5. The CDR3 has 16 residues. Germline assignment: CDR1 SGHTA and CDR2 FQGNSA.

The V and J genes are TRBV5-5 and TRBJ2-2, with unresolved D. The germline CDR1 and CDR2 sequences are SGHKS and YYEKEE (reference sequence). This CDR3 spans 15 amino acids. Deletions cut 1 base from V and 1 base from J, with 8 bases between. In nucleotides, the CDR3 is TGTGCCAGCAGCTTGCCGGCCTTGAACACCGGGGAGCTGTTTTTT. This translates into CASSLPALNTGELFF.

The J gene is TRBJ2-3, the V gene TRBV5-1, with TRBD1 as a possible D gene (6 bases). CDR1 and CDR2 from the germline V gene are SGHRS and YFSETQ. Trimming removed 3 bases from V and 0 bases from J, with 14 bases in between. The CDR3 sequence is 16 residues long. The CDR3 is CASSSNRAYSTDTQYF. The CDR3 DNA reads TGCGCCAGCAGCTCAAACAGGGCCTATAGCACAGATACGCAGTATTTT.

This clonotype was seen a handful of times. J is TRBJ1-2 and V is TRBV19; 7 positions agree with TRBD1. In germline, CDR1 is LNHDA, CDR2 SQIVND (reference sequence). This CDR3 comprises 15 residues. With V trimmed by 2 bases and J by 4 bases, 7 bases remained unmatched. This CDR3 reads CASSILPTGIYGYTF. CDR3 in DNA: TGTGCCAGTAGTATACTACCGACAGGGATCTATGGCTACACCTTC.

A few counts support this clonotype. A read error may produce the germline difference seen at one junction end. This chain joins TRBV3-1 and TRBJ2-1; TRBD2 matches 14 bases. The germline V gene has CDR1 LGHDT and CDR2 YNNKEL (reference sequence). CDR3 length: 15 residues. CDR3 protein: CASRQGTSGGNEQFF. The CDR3 coding sequence is TGTGCCAGCCGCCAAGGGACTAGCGGGGGTAATGAGCAGTTCTTC.

This clonotype is a singleton in its sample. The J gene is TRBJ1-1, the V gene TRBV19, with D possibly TRBD1 on 6 matching bases. CDR1 is LNHDA and CDR2 is SQIVND in the germline V gene (reference sequence). Between the trimmed V and J ends, which lost 3 bases and 5 bases, there was a span of 16 bases. This CDR3 comprises 15 residues. The CDR3 region has the DNA TGTGCCAGTAGTATGACCCCTCAGGGGTGGACTGAAGCTTTCTTT. Its protein is CASSMTPQGWTEAFF.

This clonotype showed up many times. This chain joins TRBV7-2 and TRBJ1-1; weak D call: TRBD1 (5 bases). The V and J ends lost 4 bases and 4 bases respectively, with 16 bases between them. The germline CDR1 and CDR2 sequences are SGHTA and FQGNSA. There are 15 residues in the CDR3. CDR3 sequence (DNA): TGTGCCAGCAGCTCCCCTGGCGGGGCCCGCACTGAAGCTTTCTTT. Translating it yields CASSSPGGARTEAFF.

The chain has TRBV4-3 and TRBJ2-7, with D possibly being TRBD1 (5 bases). This CDR3 contains 15 residues. The V and J ends lost 2 bases and 2 bases respectively, with 13 bases between them. The germline V gene encodes CDR1 LGHNA and CDR2 YSLEER. CDR3 coding DNA: TGCGCCAGCAGCCAAAGCCGGGCGACAGCCTACGAGCAGTACTTC. Amino acids: CASSQSRATAYEQYF.

The V call is TRBV4-2, the J call TRBJ2-7; TRBD2 aligns across 10 bases. Per the germline V gene, CDR1 is LGHNA and CDR2 is YNFKEQ. After removal of 4 bases from V and 1 base from J, the junction contained 4 bases not matched to a gene. The CDR3 is 15 amino acids. CDR3 sequence reads: CASSPQRGGSYEQYF. The CDR3 nucleotides are TGTGCCAGCAGCCCCCAGCGGGGGGGATCCTACGAGCAGTACTTC.